This T cell receptor beta chain comes out of a study of persistence of HIV-infected CD4 T cells (dated by TCRdb to 2019 to 2021). General notes on the study: The median time participants had been on suppressive ART was about eight years. Peripheral blood samples of up to roughly 180 mL were collected at multiple time points, except for a couple of participants, who underwent leukapheresis at a single time point. CMV- and HIV-1 Gag-responding CD4+ T cells were isolated from ART-treated individuals so that antigen-driven clonal expansion of HIV-1-infected cells could be examined. The clonality of all cells in each sorted population was assessed by TCRbeta sequencing, whereas the clonality of infected cells was assessed by proviral sequencing. For the TCR cluster analysis across participants, roughly 8 participants were included for CMV and more than five participants for Gag. Beyond this particular receptor, the publication reports: A correlation was observed between TCR oligoclonality and proviral oligoclonality within the same sorted populations. Bulk TCR analyses could not be restricted to the rare CMV-responding cells that actually carried HIV-1 proviruses. Significantly lower TCRbeta richness was observed in CMV- and Gag-responding cells than in anti-CD3/anti-CD28-responding cells, and higher oligoclonality was observed in CMV-responding cells than in CD3/CD28-stimulated and Gag-responding cells. Antigen-responding cells were enriched for degenerate expanded CDR3beta sequences, which suggests convergent selection of CD4+ responses to CMV and Gag. Few individuals were included in the study, and only a limited range of antigens was tested.

TCRbeta repertoires were sequenced from genomic DNA with the immunoSEQ hsTCRB assay version 4 in survey mode. Genomic DNA was diluted to 10 ng/uL, using up to 1 ug per sample for TCRbeta sequencing. The paper's data handling went like this. TCRbeta data analysis was done in ImmunoSeq Analyzer 3.0, and diversity was calculated on productive nucleotide rearrangements. Using the Immunarch R package, lower-bound TCR diversity was estimated with the improved Chao index and clonality was estimated with the Gini coefficient. Nucleotide rearrangements that differed but encoded the same CDR3beta amino acid sequence were counted as separate clonotypes. Differential abundance analysis identified TCRbeta sequences significantly enriched in antigen-responding cells relative to anti-CD3/anti-CD28-activated cells. GLIPH2 clustered TCRs by predicted peptide-MHC specificity, both within individual participants and across merged participant data sets. Here the immuneACCESS table is served through TCRdb, limited to in-frame sequences with V and J called. Missing clones are a known gap in these copies; in checked studies unresolved V genes cover under half, and the rest lacks a known reason. The V and J calls and clone size were taken over from that table, and D and trimming were inferred from the DNA. This sample gives approximately 20,000 clones in total; 75% to 85% of them show up just once. The ten biggest clones cover 6.8% of the sample.

This clone was seen more than once but under ten times. What this receptor recognizes is not known. Within one base of it there is no much larger clone, and no base qualities were kept. The CDR3 goes from the cysteine to the phenylalanine over 15 residues. Only CDR3 DNA remains: 45 bases, in frame from the first base. The V end loses 6 bases and the J end loses 6 bases, and a stretch of 20 bases separates them. The germline V gene encodes CDR1 SNHLY and CDR2 FYNNEI. The treatment or condition label here, explained by the study, means: suppressive antiretroviral therapy. Lysates of CMV-infected fibroblasts at 10 ug/mL were used to stimulate the cells. Responding CD4+ T cells were sorted by upregulation of both CD40 ligand and CD69. Participants were HIV-1-infected adults who started suppressive ART during chronic infection. For at least 4 years, participants had undetectable plasma HIV-1 RNA, below 50 copies/mL. To be included, participants needed a CD4+ T cell count above 400 cells/uL and a positive CMV serology. Before stimulation, PBMCs were isolated using density centrifugation and then depleted of CD8+ T cells. Stimulation of CD8-depleted PBMCs was carried out for 15 to 20 hours with anti-CD28/CD49d costimulation, CD40-blocking antibody and enfuvirtide, to prevent new infections. Cell sorting was performed on a Beckman Coulter MoFlo Legacy or XDP sorter, and dead cells were excluded with propidium iodide. The QIAamp DNA Mini Kit was used for genomic DNA extraction from samples above one million cells, and the Quick-DNA Microprep Kit was used otherwise.

The source material was CD4+ T cells sorted from PBMCs after roughly 18-hour stimulation, sampled from a patient who received antiretroviral therapy. The cell subset or site label here, explained by the study, means: CD40L+CD69+ CD4 T cells responding to CMV lysate. The sequence derives from an adult man with HIV who was CMV-seropositive. The chain joins TRBV2 to TRBJ1-2, and the D gene may be TRBD1, 6 bases matching. The base sequence is TGTGCCAGCAGCCCTATGGGGGCCAGCTCGAATGGCTACACCTTC. It translates to CASSPMGASSNGYTF.